This T cell receptor (beta chain) appears in the sequencing data of a study of Ad26.COV2.S vaccination and SARS-CoV-2 variants. Whole-study context: Donor got 5x10^10 or 1x10^11 viral particles of Ad26.COV2.S.

As for this clone: Its antigen is not known.

The assay was immunoSEQ multiplex PCR, and TCRdb's table has in-frame clones only and misses some. Of 400,000 to 500,000 clones listed, 85% to 90% are singletons. As to treatment: about 20 received Ad26.COV2.S at low or high dose, single or two shots; roughly five received placebo; per-sample allocation not given. Collection of the samples took place on day 63 after the first injection of vaccine or placebo. Within Boston, the person who donated was an adult of 18-55 years. Regarding the study as a whole: Spike-specific TCR breadth was greater after Ad26.COV2.S than placebo. Recipients of either vaccine or placebo displayed similar breadth of non-spike TCRs.

Trimming took off 5 bases at V and 0 bases at J, with 11 bases between the two ends. There are 16 residues in the CDR3. Germline lookup yields CDR1 SGHAT and CDR2 FQNNGV. The receptor was isolated from a person between 18 and 60 years old who received the Ad26.COV2.S COVID-19 vaccine or a placebo. The rearrangement joins TRBV11-2 to TRBJ1-6, with D uncertain. The sequenced sample was peripheral blood, obtained in a trial of Ad26.COV2.S vaccine versus placebo. The CDR3 loop reads CASSPSSISYNSPLHF. For the CDR3, the DNA is TGTGCCAGCAGCCCGAGCTCGATCTCCTATAATTCACCCCTCCACTTT.